Below, 21 T cell receptor beta chains from the same sample are listed, as sequenced in a study of Ad26.COV2.S vaccination and SARS-CoV-2 variants. The assay was immunoSEQ multiplex PCR, and TCRdb's table has in-frame clones only and misses some. This table holds more than 85,000 clones, around three quarters found once. Sequenced material: peripheral blood, taken after recovery from COVID-19. These receptors came from a human donor who had recovered from COVID-19.

This chain connects TRBV28 to TRBJ2-1; TRBD1 matches at 7 bases. CDR3 size: 14 residues. J gave up 6 bases and V 4 bases, and 6 bases lay outside the gene matches. The V gene's germline CDR1 is MDHEN and CDR2 SYDVKM. The CDR3 DNA is TGTGCCAGCAGTTCTCCGAGGGGGCTCAATGAGCAGTTCTTC. This gives the protein CASSSPRGLNEQFF.

The V gene is TRBV11-3, the J gene TRBJ2-2, with D hard to call. CDR3 size: 14 residues. Germline assignment: CDR1 SGHNT and CDR2 YENEEA. Trimming pared 5 bases from V and 6 bases from J, leaving 13 bases between. The CDR3 sequence is CASSPGRTPGELFF. The DNA for the CDR3 is TGTGCCAGCAGCCCCGGCAGGACCCCCGGGGAGCTGTTTTTT.

The CDR3 bases are TGTGCCAGCAGCTTTGGGGGGGGCTATGGCTACACCTTC. This encodes CASSFGGGYGYTF. V usage is TRBV7-2 and J usage is TRBJ1-2, with D perhaps matching TRBD1 (5 bases). V gave up 3 bases and J gave up 4 bases, with 9 bases separating them. The germline gives CDR1 SGHTA, CDR2 FQGNSA. The CDR3 is 13 residues long.

The rearrangement joins TRBV14 to TRBJ2-1; a weak D match, TRBD1 (6 bases). Trimming pared 4 bases from V and 5 bases from J, leaving 9 bases between. Germline lookup yields CDR1 SGHDN and CDR2 FVKESK. This CDR3 is 13 amino acids long. CDR3: CASSRWTDNEQFF. The CDR3, as DNA: TGTGCCAGCAGCCGGTGGACAGACAATGAGCAGTTCTTC.

The chain employs TRBV7-3 and TRBJ2-3; D may be TRBD2 (5 bases). Germline CDR1 and CDR2: SGHTA and FQGTGA. This CDR3 has 15 amino acids. V was shortened by 3 bases and J by 5 bases, with 15 bases between the two germline ends. CDR3 nucleotides: TGTGCCAGCAGCTTTCTGGCGGGCGGAATAGATACGCAGTATTTT. Translating gives CASSFLAGGIDTQYF. Variable domain in full (rest from reference TRBV7-3 and TRBJ2-3): GAGVSQTPSNKVTEKGKYVELRCDPISGHTALYWYRQSLGQGPEFLIYFQGTGAADDSGLPNDRFFAVRPEGSVSTLKIQRTERGDSAVYLCASSFLAGGIDTQYFGPGTRLTVL.

This chain uses TRBV2 with TRBJ1-6; perhaps TRBD1 as D (6 bases). The CDR3 spans 17 residues. Germline loops: CDR1 SNHLY, CDR2 FYNNEI. The V gene lost 3 bases and the J gene lost 0 bases, with 12 bases spanning the gap. This CDR3 is CASSDWGARSYNSPLHF. For the CDR3, the DNA is TGTGCCAGCAGTGATTGGGGGGCTCGCTCCTATAATTCACCCCTCCACTTT.

This clone was found once. The chain carries TRBV30 and TRBJ1-4; TRBD1 is a possible D gene (5 bases). V shed 4 bases and J shed 6 bases, with 18 bases lying between them. Per the germline V gene, CDR1 is GTSNPN and CDR2 is SVGIG (reference sequence). The CDR3 consists of 15 residues. In DNA, the CDR3 is TGTGCCTGGAACCTTAAGAGCCAGGGAGATGAAAAACTGTTTTTT. Translated, it gives CAWNLKSQGDEKLFF.

The V call is TRBV6-5, the J call TRBJ2-7; no clear D gene. V dropped 3 bases and J dropped 3 bases, with 15 bases sitting between them. The CDR3 covers 15 residues. The germline V gene encodes CDR1 MNHEY and CDR2 SVGAGI. CDR3 loop: CASSYGVGADYEQYF. The CDR3 DNA sequence: TGTGCCAGCAGTTATGGGGTTGGAGCAGACTACGAGCAGTACTTC.

The genes are TRBV19 and TRBJ2-6; TRBD1 matches at 8 bases. The germline gives CDR1 LNHDA, CDR2 SQIVND (reference sequence). The CDR3 extends over 17 amino acids. V lost 7 bases and J lost 0; bases outside the gene matches: 8. The chain's CDR3 is CASTPGQANSGANVLTF. The CDR3 coding sequence is TGTGCCAGTACACCGGGACAGGCCAACTCTGGGGCCAACGTCCTGACTTTC.

The CDR3 here is CASSLAGPDTQYF. The CDR3 DNA is TGTGCCAGCAGTTTAGCGGGTCCAGATACGCAGTATTTT. The chain uses TRBV12-3 or TRBV12-4 and TRBJ2-3; no definite D call. Trimming left V 0 bases short and J 4 bases short, with 5 bases between. CDR3 length: 13 amino acids.

The rearrangement links TRBV7-6 to TRBJ2-7; D ambiguous. CDR3 length: 14 amino acids. V was clipped by 5 bases and J by 0 bases, with 11 bases between them. Germline V gene data show CDR1 as SGHVS and CDR2 as FNYEAQ. CDR3 region: CASSGKGASYEQYF. DNA for the CDR3: TGTGCCAGCAGCGGTAAGGGTGCCTCCTACGAGCAGTACTTC.

This sequence joins TRBV5-1 and TRBJ2-1, with D possibly being TRBD1 (6 bases). Looked up from germline, CDR1 is SGHRS and CDR2 is YFSETQ. The CDR3 contains 14 residues. The ends were cut back, 4 bases at V and 9 bases at J, with 17 bases in the middle. In DNA form, the CDR3 reads TGCGCCAGCAGCCTCCCCCCAGGGGAAGGTGAGCAGTTCTTC. Protein product: CASSLPPGEGEQFF.

The V call is TRBV6-5, the J call TRBJ2-7, with D unclear. Germline CDR1 MNHEY, CDR2 SVGAGI. Between the trimmed V and J ends, which lost 5 bases and 4 bases, there was a span of 9 bases. The length of the CDR3 is 12 residues. The CDR3 DNA reads TGTGCCAGCAGTAGGCTGGGGTACGAGCAGTACTTC. Translated, it gives CASSRLGYEQYF.

The chain employs TRBV5-1 and TRBJ1-1; D remains unclear. The CDR3 is made up of 14 amino acids. CDR1 is SGHRS, CDR2 YFSETQ, per germline. Deletions cut 0 bases from V and 5 bases from J, with 11 bases between. The CDR3 protein is CASSLEFGRTEAFF. The CDR3 nucleotides are TGCGCCAGCAGCTTGGAATTCGGGCGGACTGAAGCTTTCTTT.

This rearrangement joins TRBV5-6 to TRBJ2-6; D gene ambiguous. The CDR3 is made up of 13 amino acids. V lost 3 bases, J lost 0 bases, and 1 base lay in between. CDR1 is SGHDT and CDR2 is YYEEEE in the germline V gene. The CDR3 DNA follows: TGTGCCAGCAGCTACTCTGGGGCCAACGTCCTGACTTTC. It encodes CASSYSGANVLTF.

This chain joins TRBV4-3 and TRBJ1-3; 10 bases are shared with TRBD1. The CDR3 spans 15 residues. From germline, CDR1 is LGHNA and CDR2 YSLEER. V lost 1 base to trimming and J lost 7 bases; unmatched junction nucleotides: 4. DNA for the CDR3: TGCGCCAGCAGCCAAGTCCCGGACAGGGGGAACACCATATATTTT. Translation gives CASSQVPDRGNTIYF.

This clone showed up just a few times. J is TRBJ1-6 and V is TRBV11-2, with D maybe TRBD1 (6 bases). There are 15 residues in the CDR3. V lost 5 bases and J 7 bases, leaving 15 bases between the germline ends. In germline, CDR1 is SGHAT, CDR2 FQNNGV. For the CDR3, the DNA is TGTGCCAGCAGCCTCAGGCAGGGGAGGAATTCACCCCTCCACTTT. It encodes CASSLRQGRNSPLHF.

V gene TRBV3-1 (or the pseudogene TRBV3-2) combines with J gene TRBJ2-1; D unclear. V lost 1 base to trimming and J lost 0 bases, with 10 bases between them. This CDR3 is 16 amino acids long. Germline-derived CDR1 and CDR2 are LGHDT and YNNKEL (reference sequence). The CDR3, as DNA: TGTGCCAGCAGCCAAGTTTCGGCGAGCTCCTACAATGAGCAGTTCTTC. This codes for CASSQVSASSYNEQFF.

The table lists this clone with a few counts. The chain has TRBV5-4 and TRBJ1-2, with TRBD1 as a possible D gene (5 bases). Germline lookup yields CDR1 SGHNT and CDR2 YYREEE (reference sequence). The CDR3 is 14 amino acids. Trimming left V 4 bases short and J 5 bases short, with 15 bases between. DNA of the CDR3: TGTGCCAGCAGCCGCCAGGGCCCCAATTATGGCTACACCTTC. Protein: CASSRQGPNYGYTF.

The CDR3 is CASSPSMNTEAFF. The DNA for the CDR3 is TGTGCCAGCAGCCCCTCGATGAACACTGAAGCTTTCTTT. The chain is built from TRBV7-3 and TRBJ1-1; D remains unclear. Trimming removed 5 bases at V and 0 bases at J, with 7 bases between. The length of the CDR3 is 13 residues. Germline CDR1 reads SGHTA; CDR2 reads FQGTGA. Full variable domain (missing parts from reference TRBV7-3 and TRBJ1-1): GAGVSQTPSNKVTEKGKYVELRCDPISGHTALYWYRQSLGQGPEFLIYFQGTGAADDSGLPNDRFFAVRPEGSVSTLKIQRTERGDSAVYLCASSPSMNTEAFFGQGTRLTVV.

In its sample, this clone was seen many times. The chain links TRBV6-5 to TRBJ1-2, with 7 positions matching TRBD1. J gave up 1 base and V 6 bases, and 5 bases lay outside the gene matches. The germline V gene encodes CDR1 MNHEY and CDR2 SVGAGI. This CDR3 comprises 14 residues. The CDR3 region is CASRGTASNYGYTF. For the CDR3, the DNA is TGTGCCAGCAGGGGGACAGCCAGTAACTATGGCTACACCTTC.